The sequence of this TCR beta chain was determined in a study of blood T cell repertoires in COVID-19 (dated by TCRdb to 2020 to 2021). For context, the study as a whole: The collaborator samples originated in the United States, Italy and Spain and spanned the acute and convalescent phases of COVID-19. Where available, HLA class I and class II types were obtained from metadata supplied by the sample provider rather than from assay-based typing. Subjects who had been exposed to COVID-19, were actively infected with it, or had recovered from it provided the deeply sampled blood TCRbeta repertoires that made up the dataset. The material from the prospective study consisted of cDNA or gDNA derived from T cells, B-cell-depleted T cells, or PBMCs. Nearly every sample came with metadata listing a de-identified subject ID, COVID-19 status, age in years and sex. A freely available public database, intended as a resource for researchers studying the immune response to SARS-CoV-2, is where the repertoires were released. Samples were obtained from the ongoing ImmuneRACE study (first 160 participants) and from about 1,300 subjects provided by 6 global collaborators. The investigation overall reported the following: The amount of clinical and demographic metadata varied by source and participant and was provided uncurated.

TCRbeta CDR3 regions were amplified from genomic DNA using the immunoSEQ Assay, a bias-controlled multiplex PCR. As for the original processing: The number of nucleated cells in each sample was estimated by amplification of reference gene primers within the assay. To quantify the absolute abundance of each unique TCRbeta CDR3 rearrangement, sequence reads were collapsed and filtered. Productive Simpson clonality was computed per sample as the square root of Simpson's diversity index over productive rearrangements. TCRdb's version of the immuneACCESS table is confined to in-frame rearrangements and falls short of the full clone set. An unresolved V gene accounts for under half of the shortfall where checked; the remainder is of unknown origin. That table is the source of V, J and clone size, and D and trimming were worked out from the DNA. The table for this sample lists more than 200,000 clones; 65% to 90% of them were counted only once. Just under 2% of the sample belongs to the ten largest clones.

Points on this clone: What this receptor recognizes is not known. Base quality data are lacking; no much larger clone is found one base away.

The CDR3 has 15 amino acids, counting the end cysteine and phenylalanine. Only the CDR3 portion is preserved as DNA: 45 bases, with reading frame beginning at the first base. V drops 2 bases and J drops 7 bases, leaving 15 bases in between. Via the germline V gene (reference sequence), CDR1 is SSHAT and CDR2 FNYEAQ. Each collaborating institution followed its own protocols to collect whole blood in K2EDTA tubes. For TCRbeta analysis, collaborator samples were shipped as frozen whole blood, as isolated PBMCs, or as DNA extracted from either sample type. The chain is made from TRBV7-7 and TRBJ1-5; no D segment can be confidently identified. The sequencing sample was made of peripheral blood. The source is a man aged 30 to 45 with active or convalescent COVID-19. In nucleotides, the sequence is TGTGCCAGCAGCTTATTTAGCGATTTCAACCAGCCCCAGCATTTT. The encoded protein is CASSLFSDFNQPQHF.